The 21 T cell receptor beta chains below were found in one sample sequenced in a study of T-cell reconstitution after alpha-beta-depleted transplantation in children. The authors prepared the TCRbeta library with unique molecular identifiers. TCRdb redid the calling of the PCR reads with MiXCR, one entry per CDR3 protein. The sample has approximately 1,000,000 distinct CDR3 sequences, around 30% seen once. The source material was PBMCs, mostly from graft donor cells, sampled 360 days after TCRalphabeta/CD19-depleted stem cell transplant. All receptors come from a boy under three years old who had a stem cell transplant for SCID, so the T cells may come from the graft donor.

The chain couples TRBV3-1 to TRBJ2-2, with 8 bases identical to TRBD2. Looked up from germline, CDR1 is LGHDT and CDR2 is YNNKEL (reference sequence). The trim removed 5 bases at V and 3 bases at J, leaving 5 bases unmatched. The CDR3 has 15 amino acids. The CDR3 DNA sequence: TGTGCCAGCAGCTCGCCGGGACTAGACACCGGGGAGCTGTTTTTT. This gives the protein CASSSPGLDTGELFF.

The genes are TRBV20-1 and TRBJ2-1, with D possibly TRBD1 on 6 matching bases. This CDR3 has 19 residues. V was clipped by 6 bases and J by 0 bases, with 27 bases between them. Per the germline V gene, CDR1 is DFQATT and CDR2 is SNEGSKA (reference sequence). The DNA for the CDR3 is TGCAGTGCGACTAAGACAGGCGGACATTCTCCTAGCTCCTACAATGAGCAGTTCTTC. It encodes CSATKTGGHSPSSYNEQFF.

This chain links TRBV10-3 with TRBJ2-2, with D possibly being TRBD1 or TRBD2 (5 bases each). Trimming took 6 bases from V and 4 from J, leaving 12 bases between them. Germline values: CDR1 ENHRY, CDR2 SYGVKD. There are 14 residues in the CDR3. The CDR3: CAIRGPIVTGELFF. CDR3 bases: TGTGCCATCAGGGGACCGATAGTCACCGGGGAGCTGTTTTTT.

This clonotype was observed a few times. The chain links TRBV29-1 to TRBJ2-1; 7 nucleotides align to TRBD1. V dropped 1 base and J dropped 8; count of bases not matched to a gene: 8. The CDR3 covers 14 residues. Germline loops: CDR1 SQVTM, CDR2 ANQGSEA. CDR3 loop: CSVEVDRAFDEQFF. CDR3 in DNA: TGCAGCGTTGAAGTCGACAGGGCTTTCGATGAGCAGTTCTTC.

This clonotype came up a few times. CDR3 sequence (DNA): TGCAGCGTTGAGCTCAACCCCGACCCAGATACGCAGTATTTT. This translates into CSVELNPDPDTQYF. V is TRBV29-1 and J is TRBJ2-3; D ambiguous. V was clipped by 3 bases and J by 4 bases, with 14 bases between them. Looked up from germline, CDR1 is SQVTM and CDR2 is ANQGSEA. The CDR3 spans 14 residues.

The DNA of the CDR3 is TGCGCCAGCAGCTTGGACGGGGCTATCAATCAGCCCCAGCATTTT. Its protein is CASSLDGAINQPQHF. The rearrangement joins TRBV5-1 to TRBJ1-5, with D possibly TRBD1 on 5 matching bases. The CDR3 is 15 residues long. With 0 bases removed from V and 3 bases from J, the gap between germline ends came to 10 bases. Looked up from germline, CDR1 is SGHRS and CDR2 is YFSETQ. The variable domain in full, completed from reference TRBV5-1 and TRBJ1-5, reads KAGVTQTPRYLIKTRGQQVTLSCSPISGHRSVSWYQQTPGQGLQFLFEYFSETQRNKGNFPGRFSGRQFSNSRSEMNVSTLELGDSALYLCASSLDGAINQPQHFGDGTRLSIL.

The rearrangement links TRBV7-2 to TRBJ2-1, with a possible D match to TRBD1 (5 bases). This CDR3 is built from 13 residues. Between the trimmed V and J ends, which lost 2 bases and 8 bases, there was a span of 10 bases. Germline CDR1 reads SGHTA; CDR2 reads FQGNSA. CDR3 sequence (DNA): TGTGCCAGCAGCTTACGCAGGGAAGATGAGCAGTTCTTC. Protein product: CASSLRREDEQFF.

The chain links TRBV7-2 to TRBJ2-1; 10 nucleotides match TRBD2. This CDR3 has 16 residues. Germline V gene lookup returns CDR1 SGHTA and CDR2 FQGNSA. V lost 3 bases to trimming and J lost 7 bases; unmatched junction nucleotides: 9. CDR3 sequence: CASSFPGTSVGNEQFF. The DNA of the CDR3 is TGTGCCAGCAGCTTCCCCGGGACTAGCGTCGGAAATGAGCAGTTCTTC.

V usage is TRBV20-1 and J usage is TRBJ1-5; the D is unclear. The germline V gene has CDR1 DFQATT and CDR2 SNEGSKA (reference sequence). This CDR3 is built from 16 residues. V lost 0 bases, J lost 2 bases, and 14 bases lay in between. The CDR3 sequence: CSARDALNLGNQPQHF. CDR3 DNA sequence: TGCAGTGCTAGAGATGCCCTCAACCTGGGCAATCAGCCCCAGCATTTT.

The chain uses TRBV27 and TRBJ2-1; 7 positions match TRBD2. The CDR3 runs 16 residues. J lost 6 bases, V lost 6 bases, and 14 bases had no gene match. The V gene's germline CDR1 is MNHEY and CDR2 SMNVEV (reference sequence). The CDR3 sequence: CASRQRGVQTANEQFF. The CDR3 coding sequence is TGTGCCAGCAGGCAACGGGGGGTTCAAACTGCCAATGAGCAGTTCTTC.

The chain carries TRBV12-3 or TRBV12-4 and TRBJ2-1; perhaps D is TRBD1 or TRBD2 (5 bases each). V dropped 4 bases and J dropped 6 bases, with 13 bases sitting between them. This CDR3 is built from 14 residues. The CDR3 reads CASSSDGTVNEQFF. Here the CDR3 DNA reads TGTGCCAGCAGTTCCGACGGGACGGTCAATGAGCAGTTCTTC.

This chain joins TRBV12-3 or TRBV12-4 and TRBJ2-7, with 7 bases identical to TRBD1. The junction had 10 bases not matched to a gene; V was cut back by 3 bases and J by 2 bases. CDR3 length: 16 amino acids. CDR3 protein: CASSFRLTGLPYEQYF. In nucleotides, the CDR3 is TGTGCCAGCAGTTTCCGACTGACAGGGCTCCCCTACGAGCAGTACTTC.

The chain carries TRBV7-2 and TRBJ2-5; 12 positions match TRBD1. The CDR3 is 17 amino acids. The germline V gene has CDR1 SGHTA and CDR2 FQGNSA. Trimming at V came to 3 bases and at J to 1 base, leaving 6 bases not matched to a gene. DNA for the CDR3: TGTGCCAGCAGCTTCGGGACAGGGGGCACCATCCAAGAGACCCAGTACTTC. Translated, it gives CASSFGTGGTIQETQYF.

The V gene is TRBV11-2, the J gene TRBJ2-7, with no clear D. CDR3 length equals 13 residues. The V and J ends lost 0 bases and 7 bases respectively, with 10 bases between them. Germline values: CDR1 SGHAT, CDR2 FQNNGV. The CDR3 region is CASSLDAPREQYF. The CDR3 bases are TGTGCCAGCAGCTTAGATGCCCCCAGGGAGCAGTACTTC.

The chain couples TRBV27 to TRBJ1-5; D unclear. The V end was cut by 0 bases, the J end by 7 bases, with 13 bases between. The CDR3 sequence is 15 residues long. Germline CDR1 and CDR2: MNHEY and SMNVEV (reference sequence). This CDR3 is CASSLSIGERQPQHF. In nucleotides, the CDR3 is TGTGCCAGCAGTTTATCGATCGGGGAACGGCAGCCCCAGCATTTT.

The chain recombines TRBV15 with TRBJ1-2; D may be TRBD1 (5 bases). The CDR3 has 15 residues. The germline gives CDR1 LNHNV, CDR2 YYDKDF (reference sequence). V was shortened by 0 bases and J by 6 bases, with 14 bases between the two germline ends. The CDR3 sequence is CATSRDLAGRNGYTF. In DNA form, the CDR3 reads TGTGCCACCAGCAGAGATTTGGCAGGGAGGAATGGCTACACCTTC.

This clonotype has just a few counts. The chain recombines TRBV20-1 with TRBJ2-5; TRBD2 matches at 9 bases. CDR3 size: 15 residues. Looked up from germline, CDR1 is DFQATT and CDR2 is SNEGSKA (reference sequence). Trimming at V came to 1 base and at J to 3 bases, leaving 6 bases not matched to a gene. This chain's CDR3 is CSARVSGGTKETQYF. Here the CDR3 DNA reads TGCAGTGCTAGAGTTAGCGGGGGAACCAAAGAGACCCAGTACTTC.

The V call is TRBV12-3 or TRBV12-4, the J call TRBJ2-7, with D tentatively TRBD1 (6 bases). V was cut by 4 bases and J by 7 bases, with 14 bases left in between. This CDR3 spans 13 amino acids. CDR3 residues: CASSSYRAGEQYF. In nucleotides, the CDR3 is TGTGCCAGCAGTTCCTACAGGGCAGGGGAGCAGTACTTC.

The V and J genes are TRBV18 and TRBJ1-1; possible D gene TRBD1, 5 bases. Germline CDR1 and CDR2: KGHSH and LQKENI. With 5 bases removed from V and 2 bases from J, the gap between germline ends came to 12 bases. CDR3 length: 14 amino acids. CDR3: CASSTLTGNTEAFF. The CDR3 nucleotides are TGTGCCAGCTCAACCCTCACAGGTAACACTGAAGCTTTCTTT.

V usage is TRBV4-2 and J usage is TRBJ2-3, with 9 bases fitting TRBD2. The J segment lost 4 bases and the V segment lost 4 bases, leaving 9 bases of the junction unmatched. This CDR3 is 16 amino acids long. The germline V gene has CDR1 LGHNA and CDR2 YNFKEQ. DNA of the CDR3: TGTGCCAGCAGCCCCCAGGGGAGCGGGGGGCCAGATACGCAGTATTTT. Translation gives CASSPQGSGGPDTQYF.

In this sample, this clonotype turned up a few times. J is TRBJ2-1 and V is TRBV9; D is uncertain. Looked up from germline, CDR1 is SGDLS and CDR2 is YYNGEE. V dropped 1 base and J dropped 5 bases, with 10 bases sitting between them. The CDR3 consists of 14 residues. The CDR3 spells CASSVFARNNEQFF. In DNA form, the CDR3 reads TGTGCCAGCAGCGTATTCGCCAGGAACAATGAGCAGTTCTTC.